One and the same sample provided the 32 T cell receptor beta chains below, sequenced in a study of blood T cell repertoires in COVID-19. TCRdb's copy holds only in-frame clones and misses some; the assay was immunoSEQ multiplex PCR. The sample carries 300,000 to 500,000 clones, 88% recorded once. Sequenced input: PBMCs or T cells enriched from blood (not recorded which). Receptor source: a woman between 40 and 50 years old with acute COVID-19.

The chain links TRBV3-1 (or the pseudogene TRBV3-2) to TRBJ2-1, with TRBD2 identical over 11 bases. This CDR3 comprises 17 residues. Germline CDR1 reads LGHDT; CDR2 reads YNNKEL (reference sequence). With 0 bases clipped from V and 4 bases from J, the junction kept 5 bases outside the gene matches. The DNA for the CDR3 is TGTGCCAGCAGCCAAGATAGCGGGACTAGCGGTTACAATGAGCAGTTCTTC. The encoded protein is CASSQDSGTSGYNEQFF.

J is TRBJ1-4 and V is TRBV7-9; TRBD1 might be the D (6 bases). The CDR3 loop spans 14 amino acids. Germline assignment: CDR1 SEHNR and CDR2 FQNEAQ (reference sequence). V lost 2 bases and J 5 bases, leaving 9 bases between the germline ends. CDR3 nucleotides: TGTGCCAGCAGCTTAAGGACAGACAATGAAAAACTGTTTTTT. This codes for CASSLRTDNEKLFF.

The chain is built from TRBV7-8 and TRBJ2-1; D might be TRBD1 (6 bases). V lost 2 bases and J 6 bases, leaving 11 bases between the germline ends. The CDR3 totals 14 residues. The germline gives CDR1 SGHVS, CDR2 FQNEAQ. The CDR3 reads CASSLRDTVNEQFF. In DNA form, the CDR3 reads TGTGCCAGCAGCTTACGGGACACGGTCAATGAGCAGTTCTTC.

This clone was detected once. The CDR3 here is CASIRPGGDYGYTF. DNA for the CDR3: TGTGCCAGCATCCGCCCCGGGGGGGACTATGGCTACACCTTC. The chain joins TRBV28 to TRBJ1-2, with a tentative D call TRBD1 (5 bases). In germline, CDR1 is MDHEN, CDR2 SYDVKM. The length of the CDR3 is 14 residues. Deletions cut 7 bases from V and 3 bases from J, with 15 bases between.

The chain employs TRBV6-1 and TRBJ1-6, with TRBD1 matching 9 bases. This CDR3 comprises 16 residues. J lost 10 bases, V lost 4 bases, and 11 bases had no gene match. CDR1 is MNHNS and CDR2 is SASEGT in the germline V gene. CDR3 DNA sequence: TGTGCCAGCAGTGCAGATTCCGGGACAGGGAGGTCACCCCTCCACTTT. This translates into CASSADSGTGRSPLHF.

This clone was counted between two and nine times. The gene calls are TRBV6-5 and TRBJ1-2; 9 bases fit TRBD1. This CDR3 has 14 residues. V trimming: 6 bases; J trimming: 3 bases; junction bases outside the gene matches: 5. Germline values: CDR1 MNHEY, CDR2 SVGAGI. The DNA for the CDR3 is TGTGCCAGCAGAGGGACAGGGAAATACTATGGCTACACCTTC. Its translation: CASRGTGKYYGYTF.

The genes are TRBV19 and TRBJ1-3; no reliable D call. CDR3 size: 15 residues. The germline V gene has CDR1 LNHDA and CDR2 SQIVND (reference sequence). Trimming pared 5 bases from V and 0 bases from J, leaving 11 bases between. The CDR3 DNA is TGTGCCAGTAGTGCCACAAGTTCCTCTGGAAACACCATATATTTT. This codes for CASSATSSSGNTIYF.

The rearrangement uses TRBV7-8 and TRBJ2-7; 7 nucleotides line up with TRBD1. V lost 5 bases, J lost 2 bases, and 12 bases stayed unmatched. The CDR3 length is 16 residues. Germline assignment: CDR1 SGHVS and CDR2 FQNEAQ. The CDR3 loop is CASSPHRQGNTYEQYF. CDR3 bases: TGTGCCAGCAGCCCCCACCGACAGGGTAACACCTACGAGCAGTACTTC.

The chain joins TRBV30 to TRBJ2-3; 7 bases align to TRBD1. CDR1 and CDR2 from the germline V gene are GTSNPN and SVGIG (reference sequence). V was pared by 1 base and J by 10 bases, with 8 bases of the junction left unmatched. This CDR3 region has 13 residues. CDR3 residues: CAWSALTGYPQYF. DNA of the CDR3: TGTGCCTGGAGTGCACTGACAGGGTATCCGCAGTATTTT.

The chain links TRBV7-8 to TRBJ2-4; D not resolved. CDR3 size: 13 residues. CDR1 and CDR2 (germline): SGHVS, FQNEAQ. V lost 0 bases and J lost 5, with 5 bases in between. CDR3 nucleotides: TGTGCCAGCAGCTTAGCGTCGGAAAACATTCAGTACTTC. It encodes CASSLASENIQYF. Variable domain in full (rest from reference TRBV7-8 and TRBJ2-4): GAGVSQSPRYKVAKRGQDVALRCDPISGHVSLFWYQQALGQGPEFLTYFQNEAQLDKSGLPSDRFFAERPEGSVSTLKIQRTQQEDSAVYLCASSLASENIQYFGAGTRLSVL.

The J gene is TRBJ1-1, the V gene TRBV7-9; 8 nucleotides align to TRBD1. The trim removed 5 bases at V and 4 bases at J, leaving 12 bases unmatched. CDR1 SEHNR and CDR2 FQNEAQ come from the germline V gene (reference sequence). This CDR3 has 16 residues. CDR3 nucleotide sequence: TGTGCCAGCAGCCACACAGGGGGATCGGTCTCCACTGAAGCTTTCTTT. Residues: CASSHTGGSVSTEAFF.

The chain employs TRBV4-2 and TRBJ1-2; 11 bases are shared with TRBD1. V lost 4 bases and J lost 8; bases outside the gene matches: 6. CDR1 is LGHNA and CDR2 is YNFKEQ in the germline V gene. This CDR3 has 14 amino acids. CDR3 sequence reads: CASSLGQGALGYTF. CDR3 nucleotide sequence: TGTGCCAGCAGCCTCGGACAGGGGGCCCTGGGCTACACCTTC.

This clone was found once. The DNA for the CDR3 is TGTGCCAGCAGGCACCCACAGGGGGAGCCGGGTTCACCCCTCCACTTT. It codes for CASRHPQGEPGSPLHF. The chain is built from TRBV6-6 and TRBJ1-6; 8 bases fit TRBD1. The CDR3 is made up of 16 amino acids. Losses at the gene ends were 6 bases for V and 9 bases for J; bases not matched to a gene: 13. CDR1 is MNHNY, CDR2 SVGAGI, per germline (reference sequence).

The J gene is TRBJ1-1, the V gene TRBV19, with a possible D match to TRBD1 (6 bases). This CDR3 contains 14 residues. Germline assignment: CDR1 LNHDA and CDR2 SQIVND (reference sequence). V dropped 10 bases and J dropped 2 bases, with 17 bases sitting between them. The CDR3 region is CATSRGPINTEAFF. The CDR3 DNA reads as TGTGCCACCTCGCGGGGGCCCATTAACACTGAAGCTTTCTTT.

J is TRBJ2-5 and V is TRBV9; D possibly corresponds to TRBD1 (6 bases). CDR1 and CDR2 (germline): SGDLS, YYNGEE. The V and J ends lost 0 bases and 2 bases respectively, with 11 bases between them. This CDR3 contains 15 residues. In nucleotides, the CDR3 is TGTGCCAGCAGCGTAGTTGACAGGACACAAGAGACCCAGTACTTC. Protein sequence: CASSVVDRTQETQYF.

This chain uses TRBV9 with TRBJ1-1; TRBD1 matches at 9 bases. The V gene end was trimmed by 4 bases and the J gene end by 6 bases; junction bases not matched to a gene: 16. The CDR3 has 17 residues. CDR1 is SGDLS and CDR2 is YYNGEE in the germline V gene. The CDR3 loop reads CASSKQGARGTIAEAFF. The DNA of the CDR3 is TGTGCCAGCAGCAAACAGGGGGCGAGGGGAACGATCGCTGAAGCTTTCTTT.

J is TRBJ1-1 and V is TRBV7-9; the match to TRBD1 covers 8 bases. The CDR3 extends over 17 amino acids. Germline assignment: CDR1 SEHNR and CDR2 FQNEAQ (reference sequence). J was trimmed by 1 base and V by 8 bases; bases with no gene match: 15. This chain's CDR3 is CASVLGQGVRENTEAFF. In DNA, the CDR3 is TGTGCCAGCGTACTAGGACAGGGCGTCCGTGAGAACACTGAAGCTTTCTTT.

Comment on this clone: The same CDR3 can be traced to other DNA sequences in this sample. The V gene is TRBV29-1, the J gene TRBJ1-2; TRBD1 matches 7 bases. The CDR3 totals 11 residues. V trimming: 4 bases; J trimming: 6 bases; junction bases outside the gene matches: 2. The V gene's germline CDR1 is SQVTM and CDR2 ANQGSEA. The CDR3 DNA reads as TGCAGCGTTGGACAGGGAAATGGCTACACCTTC. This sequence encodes CSVGQGNGYTF.

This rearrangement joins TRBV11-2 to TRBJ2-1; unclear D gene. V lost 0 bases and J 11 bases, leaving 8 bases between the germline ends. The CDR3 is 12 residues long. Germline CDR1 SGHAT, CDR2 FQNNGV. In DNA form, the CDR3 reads TGTGCCAGCAGCTTAGAGTCTGCTAAGCAGTTCTTC. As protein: CASSLESAKQFF.

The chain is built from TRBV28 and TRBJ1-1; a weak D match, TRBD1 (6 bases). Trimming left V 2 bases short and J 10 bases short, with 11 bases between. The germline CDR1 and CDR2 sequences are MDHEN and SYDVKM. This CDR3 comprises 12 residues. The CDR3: CASSLRQGRAFF. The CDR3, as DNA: TGTGCCAGCAGTTTACGGCAGGGGAGAGCTTTCTTT.

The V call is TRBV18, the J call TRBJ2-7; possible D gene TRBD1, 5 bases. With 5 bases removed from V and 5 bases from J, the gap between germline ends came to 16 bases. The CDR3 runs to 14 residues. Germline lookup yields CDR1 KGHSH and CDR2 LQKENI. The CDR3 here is CASSSVGRANEQYF. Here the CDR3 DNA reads TGTGCCAGCTCAAGTGTCGGCAGGGCCAACGAGCAGTACTTC.

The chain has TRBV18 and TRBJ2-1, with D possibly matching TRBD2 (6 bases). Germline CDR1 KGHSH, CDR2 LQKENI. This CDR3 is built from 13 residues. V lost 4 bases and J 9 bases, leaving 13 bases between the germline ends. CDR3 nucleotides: TGTGCCAGCTCACTTACCGGGACTGGTGAGCAGTTCTTC. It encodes CASSLTGTGEQFF.

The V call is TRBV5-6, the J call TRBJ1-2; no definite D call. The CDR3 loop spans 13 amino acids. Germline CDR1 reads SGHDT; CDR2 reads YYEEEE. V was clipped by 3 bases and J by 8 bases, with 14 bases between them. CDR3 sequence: CASSSAAGSGYTF. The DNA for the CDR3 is TGTGCCAGCAGCTCGGCGGCTGGGAGCGGCTACACCTTC.

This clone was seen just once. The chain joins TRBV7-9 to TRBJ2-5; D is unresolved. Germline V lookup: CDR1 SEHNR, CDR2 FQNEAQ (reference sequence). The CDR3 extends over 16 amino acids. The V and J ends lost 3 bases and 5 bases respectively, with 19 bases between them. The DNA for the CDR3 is TGTGCCAGCAGCTTGTTCAAGTCTCGCGCGTTTGAGACCCAGTACTTC. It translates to CASSLFKSRAFETQYF.

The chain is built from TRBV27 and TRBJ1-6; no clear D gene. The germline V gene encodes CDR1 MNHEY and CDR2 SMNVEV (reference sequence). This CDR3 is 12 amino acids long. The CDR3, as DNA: TGTCCGCAATGCGGGAATAATTCACCCCTCCACTTT. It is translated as CPQCGNNSPLHF.

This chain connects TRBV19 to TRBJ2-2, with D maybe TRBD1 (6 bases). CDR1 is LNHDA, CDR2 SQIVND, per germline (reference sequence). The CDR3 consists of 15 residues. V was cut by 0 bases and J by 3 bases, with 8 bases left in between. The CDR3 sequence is CASSIDRGYTGELFF. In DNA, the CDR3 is TGTGCCAGTAGTATAGACAGGGGCTACACCGGGGAGCTGTTTTTT.

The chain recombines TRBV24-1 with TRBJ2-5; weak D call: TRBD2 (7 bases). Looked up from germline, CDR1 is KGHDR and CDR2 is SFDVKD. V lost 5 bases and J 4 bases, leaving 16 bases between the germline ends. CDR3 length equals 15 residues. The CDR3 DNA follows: TGTGCCACCAGTGCGACGGGGGGCCCGGTAGAGACCCAGTACTTC. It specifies CATSATGGPVETQYF.

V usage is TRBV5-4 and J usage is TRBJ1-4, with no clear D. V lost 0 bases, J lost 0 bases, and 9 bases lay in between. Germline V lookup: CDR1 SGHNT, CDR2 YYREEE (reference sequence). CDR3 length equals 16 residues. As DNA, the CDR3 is TGTGCCAGCAGCTTGGCCGCGGATGCAACTAATGAAAAACTGTTTTTT. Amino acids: CASSLAADATNEKLFF.

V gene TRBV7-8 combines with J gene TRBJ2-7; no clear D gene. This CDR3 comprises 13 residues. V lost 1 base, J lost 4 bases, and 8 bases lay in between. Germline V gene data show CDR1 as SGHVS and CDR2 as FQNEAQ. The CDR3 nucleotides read TGTGCCAGCAGCTTAGACGGGTGGTACGAGCAGTACTTC. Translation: CASSLDGWYEQYF.

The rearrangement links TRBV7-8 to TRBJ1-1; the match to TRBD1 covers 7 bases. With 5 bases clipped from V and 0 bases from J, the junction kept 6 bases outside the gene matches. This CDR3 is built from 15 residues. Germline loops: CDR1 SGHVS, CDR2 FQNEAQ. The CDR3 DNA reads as TGTGCCAGCAGCCCTAAGGACAGGATGAACACTGAAGCTTTCTTT. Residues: CASSPKDRMNTEAFF.

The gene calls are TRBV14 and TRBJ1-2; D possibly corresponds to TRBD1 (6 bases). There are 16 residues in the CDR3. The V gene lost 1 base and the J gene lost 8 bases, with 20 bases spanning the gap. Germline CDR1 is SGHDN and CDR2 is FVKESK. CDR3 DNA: TGTGCCAGCAGCCAAGCCGTAAACAGGGACCGAAAAGGCTACACCTTC. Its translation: CASSQAVNRDRKGYTF.

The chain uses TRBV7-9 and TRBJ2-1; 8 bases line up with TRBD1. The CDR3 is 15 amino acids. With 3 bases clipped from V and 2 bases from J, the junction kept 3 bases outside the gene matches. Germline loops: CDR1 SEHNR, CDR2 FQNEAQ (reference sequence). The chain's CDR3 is CASSFDRGPYNEQFF. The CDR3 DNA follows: TGTGCCAGCAGCTTCGACAGGGGCCCCTACAATGAGCAGTTCTTC.